The 17 T cell receptor beta chains listed next were all sequenced from one sample in a study of cytomegalovirus exposure and HLA in healthy donors. Amplification used 60 Vbeta primers and 13 Jbeta primers. Profiling relied on immunoSEQ multiplex PCR, and the TCRdb table lists in-frame clones only, not all of them. Among 75,000 to 90,000 clones listed, about 81% were seen once. The sequencing sample was made of PBMCs. The receptors derive from a woman aged 40 to 49 in good health and CMV-seropositive.

This chain uses TRBV6-4 with TRBJ1-2; D might be TRBD1 (6 bases). Looked up from germline, CDR1 is MRHNA and CDR2 is SNTAGT. Trimming pared 3 bases from V and 4 bases from J, leaving 9 bases between. This CDR3 is built from 13 residues. CDR3 nucleotides: TGTGCCAGCAGTGAGGAACAGGGCTATGGCTACACCTTC. Translating it yields CASSEEQGYGYTF.

V gene TRBV5-4 combines with J gene TRBJ2-5; 12 bases are a match to TRBD2. Looked up from germline, CDR1 is SGHNT and CDR2 is YYREEE (reference sequence). The V and J ends lost 0 bases and 3 bases, in that order; junction bases with no gene match: 0. There are 15 residues in the CDR3. This CDR3 is CASSLASGGEETQYF. CDR3 nucleotides: TGTGCCAGCAGCTTGGCTAGCGGGGGGGAAGAGACCCAGTACTTC.

The CDR3 DNA reads TGTGCCAGCAGCTTCTACACTGAAGCTTTCTTT. This sequence encodes CASSFYTEAFF. The V and J genes are TRBV7-2 and TRBJ1-1; D not certain. V dropped 3 bases and J dropped 3 bases, with 2 bases sitting between them. Germline V CDR1 and CDR2: SGHTA, FQGNSA. The CDR3 sequence is 11 residues long.

The V call is TRBV6-6, the J call TRBJ1-1; 7 bases align to TRBD1. V was pared by 6 bases and J by 2 bases, with 9 bases of the junction left unmatched. This CDR3 is 15 amino acids long. The V gene's germline CDR1 is MNHNY and CDR2 SVGAGI (reference sequence). The CDR3 is CASSSIGQDNTEAFF. The CDR3 nucleotides read TGTGCCAGCAGCTCCATAGGACAGGACAACACTGAAGCTTTCTTT.

The chain carries TRBV5-1 and TRBJ2-7; 8 bases line up with TRBD1. CDR1 and CDR2 from the germline V gene are SGHRS and YFSETQ. The CDR3 contains 14 residues. Unmatched junction bases numbered 4, after V lost 2 bases and J lost 3 bases. CDR3 sequence: CASSFRTGIYEQYF. The CDR3, as DNA: TGCGCCAGCAGCTTCAGGACAGGGATCTACGAGCAGTACTTC. The full variable domain, in which reference TRBV5-1 and TRBJ2-7 provide the parts outside the CDR3, is KAGVTQTPRYLIKTRGQQVTLSCSPISGHRSVSWYQQTPGQGLQFLFEYFSETQRNKGNFPGRFSGRQFSNSRSEMNVSTLELGDSALYLCASSFRTGIYEQYFGPGTRLTVT.

The V gene is TRBV4-2, the J gene TRBJ2-1; 8 nucleotides match TRBD1. Trimming took 2 bases from V and 0 from J; bases not matched to a gene: 6. There are 17 residues in the CDR3. Germline-derived CDR1 and CDR2 are LGHNA and YNFKEQ. The CDR3 loop reads CASSQTDRGSSYNEQFF. As DNA, the CDR3 is TGTGCCAGCAGCCAAACTGACAGGGGAAGCTCCTACAATGAGCAGTTCTTC.

J is TRBJ1-6 and V is TRBV6-1; TRBD1 might be the D (6 bases). The V gene's germline CDR1 is MNHNS and CDR2 SASEGT. This CDR3 is 14 amino acids long. V lost 3 bases, J lost 7 bases, and 10 bases lay in between. The DNA for the CDR3 is TGTGCCAGCAGTGAGAGGGGGACAAATTCACCCCTCCACTTT. Residues: CASSERGTNSPLHF.

As regards this clone: This probably arose from a read error, given a far larger clone one base away. The chain links TRBV6-4 to TRBJ1-1; D is ambiguous. The CDR3 covers 13 residues. V lost 4 bases and J 0 bases, leaving 6 bases between the germline ends. Germline CDR1 MRHNA, CDR2 SNTAGT. CDR3 sequence (DNA): TGTGCCAGCAGTGCCACAGTGAACACTGAAGCTTTCTTT. The encoded protein is CASSATVNTEAFF.

This chain joins TRBV12-5 and TRBJ2-3; TRBD2 matches at 16 bases. Unmatched junction bases numbered 16, after V lost 3 bases and J lost 4 bases. The CDR3 extends over 21 amino acids. CDR1 LGHNT and CDR2 FRNRAP come from the germline V gene. The CDR3 DNA sequence: TGTGCTAGTGGTTTCGCAACTATTCCGGGACTAGCGGGGGGGCGCGCAGATACGCAGTATTTT. Protein product: CASGFATIPGLAGGRADTQYF.

V is TRBV5-1 and J is TRBJ2-1, with TRBD2 matching over 10 bases. The V gene's germline CDR1 is SGHRS and CDR2 YFSETQ. There are 15 residues in the CDR3. J lost 6 bases, V lost 4 bases, and 7 bases had no gene match. The CDR3 here is CASSPSGGEGNEQFF. For the CDR3, the DNA is TGCGCCAGCAGCCCGAGCGGGGGGGAAGGCAATGAGCAGTTCTTC.

The gene calls are TRBV5-1 and TRBJ1-1; 8 bases are shared with TRBD1. The CDR3 has 13 amino acids. V shed 4 bases and J 7 bases; nucleotides not matched to a gene: 6. Looked up from germline, CDR1 is SGHRS and CDR2 is YFSETQ. The CDR3 sequence is CASSPAGTGEAFF. CDR3 sequence (DNA): TGCGCCAGCAGCCCGGCGGGGACAGGTGAAGCTTTCTTT.

The chain carries TRBV2 and TRBJ1-6; D is unclear. CDR3 length: 20 residues. The germline CDR1 and CDR2 sequences are SNHLY and FYNNEI. V was shortened by 3 bases and J by 0 bases, with 21 bases between the two germline ends. The CDR3 loop is CASSDPRADLRGSYNSPLHF. CDR3 bases: TGTGCCAGCAGTGATCCAAGGGCCGATTTACGGGGCTCCTATAATTCACCCCTCCACTTT.

This sequence joins TRBV5-4 and TRBJ2-7; weak D call: TRBD1 (6 bases). Germline CDR1 is SGHNT and CDR2 is YYREEE (reference sequence). The CDR3 contains 14 residues. V was cut by 0 bases and J by 6 bases, with 13 bases left in between. The CDR3 is CASSLERGMREQYF. For the CDR3, the DNA is TGTGCCAGCAGCTTGGAAAGGGGGATGCGCGAGCAGTACTTC.

V usage is TRBV4-1 and J usage is TRBJ1-5; 8 bases map to TRBD1. The CDR3 is 18 amino acids. J was trimmed by 4 bases and V by 5 bases; bases with no gene match: 16. Germline lookup yields CDR1 MGHRA and CDR2 YSYEKL. The CDR3 DNA reads TGCGCCAGCAGCGACACTCTTATTAGGACAGGGAGGAATCAGCCCCAGCATTTT. Its protein product is CASSDTLIRTGRNQPQHF.

J is TRBJ1-2 and V is TRBV27; 8 nucleotides line up with TRBD1. Germline V gives CDR1 MNHEY, CDR2 SMNVEV (reference sequence). This CDR3 comprises 13 residues. With 5 bases clipped from V and 4 bases from J, the junction kept 3 bases outside the gene matches. CDR3 in amino acids: CASSVGTGYGYTF. In DNA form, the CDR3 reads TGTGCCAGCAGTGTCGGGACAGGCTATGGCTACACCTTC.

The V call is TRBV21-1, the J call TRBJ1-6; TRBD1 was called by the table and not checked on the DNA. TRBV21-1 is termed a pseudogene. The CDR3 runs to 13 residues. CDR3 coding DNA: TGTGCCAGCAGCAACGACAGGGGTGGGCCCCTCCACTTT. Protein: CASSNDRGGPLHF.

The chain is built from TRBV7-2 and TRBJ1-5, with D possibly being TRBD1 (6 bases). Germline CDR1 SGHTA, CDR2 FQGNSA. Deletions cut 0 bases from V and 0 bases from J, with 12 bases between. The CDR3 is 17 residues long. The CDR3 sequence is CASSLAHRAYSNQPQHF. The CDR3 coding sequence is TGTGCCAGCAGCTTAGCTCACAGGGCTTATAGCAATCAGCCCCAGCATTTT.